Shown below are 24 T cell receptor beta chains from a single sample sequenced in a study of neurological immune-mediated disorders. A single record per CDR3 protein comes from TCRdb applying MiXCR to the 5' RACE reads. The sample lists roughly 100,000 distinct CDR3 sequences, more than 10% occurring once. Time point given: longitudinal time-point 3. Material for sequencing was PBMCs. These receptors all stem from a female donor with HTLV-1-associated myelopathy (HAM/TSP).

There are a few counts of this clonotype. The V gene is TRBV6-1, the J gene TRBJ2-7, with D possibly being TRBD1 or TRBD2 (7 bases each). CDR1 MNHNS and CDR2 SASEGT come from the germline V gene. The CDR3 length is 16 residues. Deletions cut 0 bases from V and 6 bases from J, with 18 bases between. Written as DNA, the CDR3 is TGTGCCAGCAGTGAAGCTCGGGGAGGGGGCGCTTCCGAGCAGTACTTC. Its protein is CASSEARGGGASEQYF.

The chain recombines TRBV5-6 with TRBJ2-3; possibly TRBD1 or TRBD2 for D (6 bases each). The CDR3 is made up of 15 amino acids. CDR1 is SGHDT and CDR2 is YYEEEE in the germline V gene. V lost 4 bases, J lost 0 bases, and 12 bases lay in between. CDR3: CASSRRGASTDTQYF. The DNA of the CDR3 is TGTGCCAGCAGCCGTAGGGGGGCTAGCACAGATACGCAGTATTTT.

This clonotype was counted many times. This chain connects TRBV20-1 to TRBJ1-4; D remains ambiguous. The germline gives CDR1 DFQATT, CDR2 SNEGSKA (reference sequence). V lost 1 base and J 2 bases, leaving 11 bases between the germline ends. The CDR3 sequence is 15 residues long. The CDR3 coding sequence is TGCAGTGCTAGAGCGAGGTTGAGTACTAATGAAAAACTGTTTTTT. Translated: CSARARLSTNEKLFF.

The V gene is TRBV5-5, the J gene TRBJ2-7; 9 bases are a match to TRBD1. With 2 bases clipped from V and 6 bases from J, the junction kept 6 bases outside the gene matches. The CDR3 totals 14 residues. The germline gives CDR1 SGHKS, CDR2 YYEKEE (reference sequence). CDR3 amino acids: CASSLGDRVGEQYF. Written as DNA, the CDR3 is TGTGCCAGCAGCTTAGGGGACAGGGTAGGCGAGCAGTACTTC.

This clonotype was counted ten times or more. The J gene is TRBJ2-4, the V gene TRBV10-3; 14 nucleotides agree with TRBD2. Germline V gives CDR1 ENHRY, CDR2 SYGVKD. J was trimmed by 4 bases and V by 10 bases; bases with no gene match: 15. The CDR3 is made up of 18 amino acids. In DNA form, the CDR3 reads TGTGCCACCTCGGGGACTAGCGGGGGCCGTCTTTCAAAAAACATTCAGTACTTC. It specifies CATSGTSGGRLSKNIQYF.

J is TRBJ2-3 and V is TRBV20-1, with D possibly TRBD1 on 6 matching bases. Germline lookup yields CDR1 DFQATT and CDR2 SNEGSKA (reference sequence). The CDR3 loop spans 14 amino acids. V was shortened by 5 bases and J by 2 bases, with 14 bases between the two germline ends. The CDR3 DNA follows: TGCAGTGCTGGATACGGACAGCTCACAGATACGCAGTATTTT. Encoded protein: CSAGYGQLTDTQYF.

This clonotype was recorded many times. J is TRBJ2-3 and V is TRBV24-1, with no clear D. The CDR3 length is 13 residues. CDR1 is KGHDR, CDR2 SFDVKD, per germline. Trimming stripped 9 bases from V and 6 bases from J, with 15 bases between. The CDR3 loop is CATEPPGEDTQYF. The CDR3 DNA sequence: TGTGCCACCGAACCGCCTGGAGAGGATACGCAGTATTTT.

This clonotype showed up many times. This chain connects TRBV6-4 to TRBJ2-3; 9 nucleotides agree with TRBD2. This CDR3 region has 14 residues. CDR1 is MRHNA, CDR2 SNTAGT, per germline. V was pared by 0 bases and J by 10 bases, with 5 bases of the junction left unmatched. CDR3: CASSDSISGGAQYF. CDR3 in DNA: TGTGCCAGCAGTGACTCGATTAGCGGGGGAGCGCAGTATTTT.

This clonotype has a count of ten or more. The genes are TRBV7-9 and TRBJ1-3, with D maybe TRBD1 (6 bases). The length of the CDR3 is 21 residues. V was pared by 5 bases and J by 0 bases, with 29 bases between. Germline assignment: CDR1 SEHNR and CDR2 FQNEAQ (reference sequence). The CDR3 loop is CASSPPHLGRGNYHSGNTIYF. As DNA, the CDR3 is TGTGCCAGCAGCCCCCCCCACTTGGGCAGGGGCAACTATCACTCTGGAAACACCATATATTTT.

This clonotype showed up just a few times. This chain's CDR3 is CSADPGQGREQYF. In nucleotides, the CDR3 is TGCAGTGCTGACCCAGGACAAGGGCGCGAGCAGTACTTC. J is TRBJ2-7 and V is TRBV20-1; D is perhaps TRBD1 (5 bases). From germline, CDR1 is DFQATT and CDR2 SNEGSKA (reference sequence). Trimming took 5 bases from V and 6 from J, leaving 17 bases between them. CDR3 length: 13 amino acids.

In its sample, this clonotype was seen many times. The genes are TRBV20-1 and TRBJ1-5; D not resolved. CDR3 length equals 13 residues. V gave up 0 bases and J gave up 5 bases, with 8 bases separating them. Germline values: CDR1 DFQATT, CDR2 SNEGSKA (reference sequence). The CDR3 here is CSARDPDYQPQHF. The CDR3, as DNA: TGCAGTGCTAGAGATCCAGATTATCAGCCCCAGCATTTT.

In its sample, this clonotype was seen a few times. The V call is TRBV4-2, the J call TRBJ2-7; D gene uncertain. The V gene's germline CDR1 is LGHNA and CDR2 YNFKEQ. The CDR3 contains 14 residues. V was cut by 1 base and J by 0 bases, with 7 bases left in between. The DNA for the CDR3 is TGTGCCAGCAGCCAAGCTACGGTCTCCTACGAGCAGTACTTC. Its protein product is CASSQATVSYEQYF.

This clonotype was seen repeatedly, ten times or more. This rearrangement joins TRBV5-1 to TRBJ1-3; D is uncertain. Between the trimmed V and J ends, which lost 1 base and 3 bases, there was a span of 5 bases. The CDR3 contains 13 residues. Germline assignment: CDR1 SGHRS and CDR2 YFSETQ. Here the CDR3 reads CASSLLGGNTIYF. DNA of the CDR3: TGCGCCAGCAGCTTGCTAGGTGGAAACACCATATATTTT. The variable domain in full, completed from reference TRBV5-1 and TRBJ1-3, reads KAGVTQTPRYLIKTRGQQVTLSCSPISGHRSVSWYQQTPGQGLQFLFEYFSETQRNKGNFPGRFSGRQFSNSRSEMNVSTLELGDSALYLCASSLLGGNTIYFGEGSWLTVV.

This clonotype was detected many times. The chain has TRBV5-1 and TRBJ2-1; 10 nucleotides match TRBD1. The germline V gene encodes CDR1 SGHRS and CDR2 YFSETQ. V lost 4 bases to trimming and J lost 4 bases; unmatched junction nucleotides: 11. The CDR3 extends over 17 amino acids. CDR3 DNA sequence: TGCGCCAGCAGCGGGGATTTCGGGGACAGGGGTTACAATGAGCAGTTCTTC. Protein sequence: CASSGDFGDRGYNEQFF. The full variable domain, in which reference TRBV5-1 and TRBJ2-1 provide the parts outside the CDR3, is KAGVTQTPRYLIKTRGQQVTLSCSPISGHRSVSWYQQTPGQGLQFLFEYFSETQRNKGNFPGRFSGRQFSNSRSEMNVSTLELGDSALYLCASSGDFGDRGYNEQFFGPGTRLTVL.

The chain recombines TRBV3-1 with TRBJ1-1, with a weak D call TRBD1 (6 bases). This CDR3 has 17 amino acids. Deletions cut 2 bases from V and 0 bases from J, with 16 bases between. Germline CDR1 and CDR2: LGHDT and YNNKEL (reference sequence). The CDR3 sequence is CASSQSEGDNVNTEAFF. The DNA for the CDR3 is TGTGCCAGCAGCCAATCGGAAGGGGACAACGTGAACACTGAAGCTTTCTTT.

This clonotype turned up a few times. The CDR3 here is CSASNTDIGFYEQYF. CDR3 coding DNA: TGCAGTGCTTCAAATACGGACATTGGATTCTACGAGCAGTACTTC. V and J are TRBV20-1 and TRBJ2-7, with a possible D match to TRBD1 (5 bases). The germline V gene encodes CDR1 DFQATT and CDR2 SNEGSKA (reference sequence). The CDR3 totals 15 residues. The V end was cut by 5 bases, the J end by 3 bases, with 20 bases between.

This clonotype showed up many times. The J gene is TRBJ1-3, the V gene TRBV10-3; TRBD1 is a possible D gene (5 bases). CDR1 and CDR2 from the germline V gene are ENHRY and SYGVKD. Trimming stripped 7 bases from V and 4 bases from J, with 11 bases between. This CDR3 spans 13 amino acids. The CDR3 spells CAINPGTGNTIYF. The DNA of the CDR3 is TGTGCCATCAACCCAGGGACGGGAAACACCATATATTTT.

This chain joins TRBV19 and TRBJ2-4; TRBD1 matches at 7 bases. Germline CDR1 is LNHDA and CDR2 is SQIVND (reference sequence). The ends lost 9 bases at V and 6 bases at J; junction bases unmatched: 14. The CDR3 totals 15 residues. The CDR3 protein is CASATTGYRGNIQYF. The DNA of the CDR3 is TGTGCCAGCGCGACAACTGGTTACAGGGGAAACATTCAGTACTTC.

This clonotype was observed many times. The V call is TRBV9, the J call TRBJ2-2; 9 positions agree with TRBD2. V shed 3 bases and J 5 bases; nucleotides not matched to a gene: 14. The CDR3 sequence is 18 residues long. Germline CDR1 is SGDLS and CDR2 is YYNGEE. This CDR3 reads CASSASSLAGPGTGELFF. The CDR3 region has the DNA TGTGCCAGCAGCGCCTCTTCCCTAGCGGGGCCGGGGACCGGGGAGCTGTTTTTT.

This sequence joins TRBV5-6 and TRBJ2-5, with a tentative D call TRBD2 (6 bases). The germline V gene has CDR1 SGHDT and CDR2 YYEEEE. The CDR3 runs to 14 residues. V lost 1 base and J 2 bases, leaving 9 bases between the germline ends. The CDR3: CASSLSGTQETQYF. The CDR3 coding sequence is TGTGCCAGCAGCTTGTCCGGGACTCAAGAGACCCAGTACTTC.

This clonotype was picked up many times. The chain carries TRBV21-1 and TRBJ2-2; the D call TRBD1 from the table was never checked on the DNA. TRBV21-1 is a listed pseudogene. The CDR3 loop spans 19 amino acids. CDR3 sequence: CASSKGRRDRGWNTGELFF. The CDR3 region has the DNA TGTGCCAGCAGCAAAGGGCGTAGGGACAGGGGATGGAACACCGGGGAGCTGTTTTTT.

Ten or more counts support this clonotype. The DNA of the CDR3 is TGCGCCAGCAAGGTCCCCCTAGCGGGGCACCAAGAGACCCAGTACTTC. It encodes CASKVPLAGHQETQYF. The V and J genes are TRBV5-1 and TRBJ2-5; TRBD2 matches at 9 bases. The germline V gene encodes CDR1 SGHRS and CDR2 YFSETQ. The CDR3 is 16 residues long. Trimming removed 6 bases from V and 0 bases from J; junction bases left unmatched: 9.

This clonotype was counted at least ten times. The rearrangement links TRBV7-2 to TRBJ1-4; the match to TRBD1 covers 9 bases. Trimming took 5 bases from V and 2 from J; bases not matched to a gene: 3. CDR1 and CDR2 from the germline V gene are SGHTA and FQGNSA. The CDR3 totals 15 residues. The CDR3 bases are TGTGCCAGCAGCGTTGACAGGGGGACTAATGAAAAACTGTTTTTT. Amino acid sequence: CASSVDRGTNEKLFF.

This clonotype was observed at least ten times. The CDR3 here is CASTGAKLGQNEQFF. Written as DNA, the CDR3 is TGTGCCAGCACCGGGGCGAAATTGGGGCAAAATGAGCAGTTCTTC. V usage is TRBV12-3 or TRBV12-4 and J usage is TRBJ2-1; perhaps D is TRBD1 or TRBD2 (5 bases each). V lost 7 bases and J lost 7, with 20 bases in between. The CDR3 is 15 amino acids.